The 17 T cell receptor beta chains in this list originate from one sample, sequenced in a study of blood T cell repertoires in COVID-19. Sequencing was performed with immunoSEQ multiplex PCR; in TCRdb, only in-frame clones are kept and a portion is missing. The sample lists 300,000 to 400,000 clones; 90% were seen once. The sequencing sample was made of PBMCs or T cells enriched from blood (not recorded which). These receptors all come from a woman aged 25 to 45 who had been exposed to COVID-19.

The chain recombines TRBV15 with TRBJ1-5; a possible D gene is TRBD1 (6 bases). CDR1 is LNHNV, CDR2 YYDKDF, per germline (reference sequence). The CDR3 runs to 12 residues. V lost 4 bases and J 8 bases, leaving 9 bases between the germline ends. The CDR3 spells CATSTQGKPQHF. The DNA of the CDR3 is TGTGCCACCAGCACACAGGGAAAGCCCCAGCATTTT.

V and J are TRBV2 and TRBJ2-1; D perhaps matches TRBD2 (5 bases). Germline V CDR1 and CDR2: SNHLY, FYNNEI. Trimming took 6 bases from V and 5 from J, leaving 14 bases between them. The CDR3 covers 14 residues. The CDR3 loop is CASSGLASNNEQFF. CDR3 nucleotide sequence: TGTGCCAGCAGCGGACTGGCCTCGAACAATGAGCAGTTCTTC.

This clone appeared once. The gene calls are TRBV2 and TRBJ2-2; D not certain. CDR3 length: 14 residues. Trimming took 4 bases from V and 5 from J, leaving 11 bases between them. Germline CDR1 is SNHLY and CDR2 is FYNNEI. CDR3 DNA: TGTGCCAGCAGTGGCCCCGGAGAAACCGGGGAGCTGTTTTTT. It specifies CASSGPGETGELFF.

The gene calls are TRBV29-1 and TRBJ2-5, with 10 bases lining up with TRBD1. The germline V gene encodes CDR1 SQVTM and CDR2 ANQGSEA. This CDR3 has 16 amino acids. With 7 bases clipped from V and 4 bases from J, the junction kept 15 bases outside the gene matches. The CDR3 DNA sequence: TGCAGCGCCCGACAGGGGGCGTTTGTTGTTGGAGAGACCCAGTACTTC. Protein product: CSARQGAFVVGETQYF.

This rearrangement joins TRBV5-1 to TRBJ2-1; tentative D call: TRBD2 (5 bases). V was pared by 4 bases and J by 8 bases, with 16 bases between. The length of the CDR3 is 14 residues. Germline-derived CDR1 and CDR2 are SGHRS and YFSETQ. DNA for the CDR3: TGCGCCAGCAGCATCCTGATAGCGAACGATGAGCAGTTCTTC. This codes for CASSILIANDEQFF.

This rearrangement joins TRBV11-2 to TRBJ2-7; D perhaps matches TRBD2 (6 bases). The CDR3 spans 16 residues. Trimming shortened V by 0 bases and J by 5 bases, and 17 bases separated the two germline ends. Germline V gene data show CDR1 as SGHAT and CDR2 as FQNNGV. In DNA, the CDR3 is TGTGCCAGCAGCTTAGATTGGGGGAGGTTTCGCCACGAGCAGTACTTC. This translates into CASSLDWGRFRHEQYF.

This chain links TRBV5-4 with TRBJ1-2, with 8 bases matching TRBD1. This CDR3 has 17 residues. The germline V gene has CDR1 SGHNT and CDR2 YYREEE (reference sequence). V was clipped by 4 bases and J by 5 bases; unmatched bases: 16. The CDR3, as DNA: TGTGCCAGCAGCCCCCGCACAACAGGGGGGAGTCCTTATGGCTACACCTTC. Its translation is CASSPRTTGGSPYGYTF.

As DNA, the CDR3 is TGTGCCAGCAAGATTCCAGGGGGCACTGAAGCTTTCTTT. Its translation: CASKIPGGTEAFF. The chain recombines TRBV25-1 with TRBJ1-1; 7 bases match TRBD1. CDR3 size: 13 residues. The V gene's germline CDR1 is MGHDK and CDR2 SYGVNS. V lost 7 bases and J lost 4; bases outside the gene matches: 6.

This chain links TRBV6-5 with TRBJ2-7; 8 bases match TRBD1. Germline loops: CDR1 MNHEY, CDR2 SVGAGI. CDR3 length equals 13 residues. The V segment lost 5 bases and the J segment 7 bases; nucleotides outside the gene matches: 7. This chain's CDR3 is CASSRTGPGEQYF. CDR3 bases: TGTGCCAGCAGTCGGACAGGGCCGGGTGAGCAGTACTTC.

The genes are TRBV7-6 and TRBJ2-5; no firm D call. CDR3 length: 13 amino acids. Germline-derived CDR1 and CDR2 are SGHVS and FNYEAQ. Between the trimmed V and J ends, which lost 3 bases and 0 bases, there was a span of 5 bases. The CDR3 reads CASSFDYQETQYF. In DNA form, the CDR3 reads TGTGCCAGCAGCTTCGACTACCAAGAGACCCAGTACTTC.

In nucleotides, the CDR3 is TGTGCCAGCAGCTCCCGACAGGAGTACAATCAGCCCCAGCATTTT. The encoded protein is CASSSRQEYNQPQHF. The chain employs TRBV5-6 and TRBJ1-5; tentatively, D is TRBD1 (6 bases). CDR1 and CDR2 from the germline V gene are SGHDT and YYEEEE. The CDR3 is 15 amino acids. Trimming shortened V by 3 bases and J by 3 bases, and 13 bases separated the two germline ends.

The gene calls are TRBV10-3 and TRBJ1-6; D remains ambiguous. CDR3 length equals 14 residues. In germline, CDR1 is ENHRY, CDR2 SYGVKD. Trimming took 2 bases from V and 11 from J, leaving 13 bases between them. The CDR3 DNA reads as TGTGCCATCAGTGAGGGCAATGTATCCCCACCCCTCCACTTT. Translating gives CAISEGNVSPPLHF.

This chain links TRBV10-1 with TRBJ1-5, with D possibly matching TRBD1 (6 bases). The germline V gene encodes CDR1 WNHNN and CDR2 SYGVQD (reference sequence). This CDR3 is built from 11 residues. V was cut by 9 bases and J by 13 bases, with 16 bases left in between. DNA of the CDR3: TGCGCCAGTCCACAGGGCCCCCCGCAGCATTTT. It yields the protein CASPQGPPQHF.

The chain has TRBV4-1 and TRBJ2-1, with 11 bases that match TRBD1. V lost 3 bases to trimming and J lost 7 bases; unmatched junction nucleotides: 8. The CDR3 length is 16 residues. Germline V gene lookup returns CDR1 MGHRA and CDR2 YSYEKL. The CDR3 region has the DNA TGCGCCAGCAGCCACTCTCCGGGACAGGGGGTTAATGAGCAGTTCTTC. It codes for CASSHSPGQGVNEQFF.

The V and J genes are TRBV6-4 and TRBJ2-4, with a tentative D call TRBD1 (5 bases). Germline-derived CDR1 and CDR2 are MRHNA and SNTAGT. V was pared by 0 bases and J by 1 base, with 10 bases between. This CDR3 region has 16 residues. CDR3 DNA sequence: TGTGCCAGCAGTGACTCGGGGCGTGTGGCCAAAAACATTCAGTACTTC. It is translated as CASSDSGRVAKNIQYF.

This sequence joins TRBV7-6 and TRBJ2-7, with 8 positions matching TRBD2. Looked up from germline, CDR1 is SGHVS and CDR2 is FNYEAQ. The CDR3 loop spans 16 amino acids. Trimming removed 3 bases from V and 0 bases from J; junction bases left unmatched: 7. The CDR3 DNA reads TGTGCCAGCAGCTTTCGGGCGGGGGGCACCTCCTACGAGCAGTACTTC. It specifies CASSFRAGGTSYEQYF.

As DNA, the CDR3 is TGTGCCAGCAGGTACACAGATACGCAGTATTTT. Amino acids: CASRYTDTQYF. This sequence joins TRBV2 and TRBJ2-3; no clear D. CDR3 length equals 11 residues. Deletions cut 6 bases from V and 2 bases from J, with 3 bases between. Germline-derived CDR1 and CDR2 are SNHLY and FYNNEI.